This entry lists 28 T cell receptor beta chains sequenced from one sample in a study of cytomegalovirus exposure and HLA in healthy donors. Researchers ran the PCR with 60 Vbeta and 13 Jbeta primers. Clones were read by immunoSEQ multiplex PCR, and TCRdb kept only the in-frame ones, dropping some. The sample yields approximately 200,000 clones, 82% seen once. The material sequenced was PBMCs. These receptors were obtained from a boy younger than 10 in good health and CMV-seronegative.

The chain is built from TRBV5-3 and TRBJ1-2, with D possibly matching TRBD1 (5 bases). TRBV5-3 belongs to the ORF category, with a function that is uncertain. With 2 bases removed from V and 0 bases from J, the gap between germline ends came to 5 bases. The CDR3 is made up of 13 amino acids. Written as DNA, the CDR3 is TGTGCCAGAAGCTTACAGGCTAACTATGGCTACACCTTC. Its protein is CARSLQANYGYTF.

J is TRBJ1-2 and V is TRBV4-3, with TRBD1 identical over 10 bases. V gave up 0 bases and J gave up 3 bases; unmatched junction bases: 7. CDR1 LGHNA and CDR2 YSLEER come from the germline V gene. The CDR3 consists of 17 residues. CDR3 DNA sequence: TGCGCCAGCAGCCAAGACCTCCTGGGGACAGGGGACTATGGCTACACCTTC. Encoded protein: CASSQDLLGTGDYGYTF.

The J gene is TRBJ2-5, the V gene TRBV20-1; D is possibly TRBD2 (6 bases). V shed 5 bases and J shed 5 bases, with 9 bases lying between them. The germline CDR1 and CDR2 sequences are DFQATT and SNEGSKA (reference sequence). The CDR3 has 11 amino acids. The CDR3 sequence: CSARGYETQYF. In nucleotides, the CDR3 is TGCAGTGCTCGGGGGTACGAGACCCAGTACTTC.

This chain links TRBV19 with TRBJ2-1; 8 nucleotides line up with TRBD2. The CDR3 is 14 amino acids. Germline CDR1 reads LNHDA; CDR2 reads SQIVND (reference sequence). Losses at the gene ends were 4 bases for V and 6 bases for J; bases not matched to a gene: 5. This chain's CDR3 is CASSKGGTSNEQFF. The CDR3, as DNA: TGTGCCAGTAGTAAAGGGGGGACTAGCAATGAGCAGTTCTTC.

Only a few counts were recorded for this clone. CDR3 sequence reads: CASSMGMTGWDNNEQFF. The CDR3 DNA is TGTGCCAGTAGTATGGGAATGACAGGGTGGGATAACAATGAGCAGTTCTTC. The chain links TRBV19 to TRBJ2-1; 7 bases are a match to TRBD1. This CDR3 has 17 residues. The trim removed 3 bases at V and 5 bases at J, leaving 13 bases unmatched. Looked up from germline, CDR1 is LNHDA and CDR2 is SQIVND (reference sequence).

A single count supports this clone. J is TRBJ1-1 and V is TRBV29-1; perhaps TRBD1 as D (6 bases). With 4 bases removed from V and 4 bases from J, the gap between germline ends came to 16 bases. The CDR3 extends over 14 amino acids. CDR1 is SQVTM and CDR2 is ANQGSEA in the germline V gene. The CDR3 reads CSVGPGQASTEAFF. CDR3 coding DNA: TGCAGCGTTGGGCCGGGACAAGCGAGCACTGAAGCTTTCTTT.

The chain has TRBV7-9 and TRBJ2-5; 7 bases agree with TRBD1. The CDR3 has 15 residues. Germline trimming cut 5 bases from V and 2 bases from J; bases unmatched to any gene: 8. Germline values: CDR1 SEHNR, CDR2 FQNEAQ (reference sequence). The DNA of the CDR3 is TGTGCCAGCAGCCTAGGGACAGCAAGACAAGAGACCCAGTACTTC. It specifies CASSLGTARQETQYF. The full variable domain, rest sourced from reference TRBV7-9 and TRBJ2-5, is DTGVSQNPRHKITKRGQNVTFRCDPISEHNRLYWYRQTLGQGPEFLTYFQNEAQLEKSRLLSDRFSAERPKGSFSTLEIQRTEQGDSAMYLCASSLGTARQETQYFGPGTRLLVL.

The V call is TRBV27, the J call TRBJ1-1; TRBD1 is a possible D gene (5 bases). V lost 6 bases to trimming and J lost 0 bases, with 11 bases between them. Germline lookup yields CDR1 MNHEY and CDR2 SMNVEV (reference sequence). The CDR3 loop spans 14 amino acids. The CDR3 bases are TGTGCCAGCAGCCCGGACATGTTGAACACTGAAGCTTTCTTT. Its translation is CASSPDMLNTEAFF.

The gene calls are TRBV13 and TRBJ1-6, with a possible D match to TRBD1 (6 bases). The CDR3 has 16 residues. Trimming shortened V by 0 bases and J by 8 bases, and 14 bases separated the two germline ends. The germline CDR1 and CDR2 sequences are PRHDT and FYEKMQ (reference sequence). Written as DNA, the CDR3 is TGTGCCAGCAGCTTAGGAACAGGGTGGGCCGATTCACCCCTCCACTTT. Its protein is CASSLGTGWADSPLHF.

Written as DNA, the CDR3 is TGTGCCAGCAGCGGGAGGGGCAGTTTGAACACTGAAGCTTTCTTT. Its protein is CASSGRGSLNTEAFF. The chain is built from TRBV5-4 and TRBJ1-1; tentatively, D is TRBD1 (5 bases). This CDR3 spans 15 amino acids. Germline lookup yields CDR1 SGHNT and CDR2 YYREEE (reference sequence). V lost 4 bases to trimming and J lost 0 bases, with 13 bases between them.

The chain employs TRBV15 and TRBJ1-2; 7 bases agree with TRBD1. CDR1 and CDR2 from the germline V gene are LNHNV and YYDKDF (reference sequence). The CDR3 is 14 amino acids. With 4 bases clipped from V and 5 bases from J, the junction kept 7 bases outside the gene matches. The CDR3 DNA follows: TGTGCCACCAGCAAATCTGGACAGGTTTATGGCTACACCTTC. This sequence encodes CATSKSGQVYGYTF.

V usage is TRBV7-2 and J usage is TRBJ1-1, with D maybe TRBD1 (5 bases). The CDR3 spans 13 residues. Trimming shortened V by 6 bases and J by 0 bases, and 8 bases separated the two germline ends. Germline-derived CDR1 and CDR2 are SGHTA and FQGNSA. Here the CDR3 reads CASSRQLNTEAFF. The CDR3 DNA sequence: TGTGCCAGCAGTCGACAGTTGAACACTGAAGCTTTCTTT. Full variable domain (remainder filled in from reference TRBV7-2 and TRBJ1-1): GAGVSQSPSNKVTEKGKDVELRCDPISGHTALYWYRQSLGQGLEFLIYFQGNSAPDKSGLPSDRFSAERTGGSVSTLTIQRTQQEDSAVYLCASSRQLNTEAFFGQGTRLTVV.

This chain connects TRBV7-2 to TRBJ2-1; 12 bases align to TRBD2. V lost 0 bases to trimming and J lost 4 bases; unmatched junction nucleotides: 1. The CDR3 spans 16 residues. Germline CDR1 and CDR2: SGHTA and FQGNSA. In nucleotides, the CDR3 is TGTGCCAGCAGCTTAGCCGGACTAGCGGGGTACAATGAGCAGTTCTTC. It translates to CASSLAGLAGYNEQFF.

The rearrangement links TRBV5-4 to TRBJ1-6, with 12 bases lining up with TRBD1. V dropped 7 bases and J dropped 16; count of bases not matched to a gene: 9. The CDR3 has 13 residues. From germline, CDR1 is SGHNT and CDR2 YYREEE (reference sequence). CDR3 nucleotides: TGTGCCAGCTTTCGGGACAGGGGGCCCCCGCTCCACTTT. This encodes CASFRDRGPPLHF.

This chain joins TRBV7-2 and TRBJ2-7; D might be TRBD1 (6 bases). This CDR3 spans 13 amino acids. V was clipped by 5 bases and J by 3 bases, with 11 bases between them. Germline lookup yields CDR1 SGHTA and CDR2 FQGNSA. The CDR3 sequence: CASSPGQLYEQYF. CDR3 DNA sequence: TGTGCCAGCAGCCCAGGACAGCTCTACGAGCAGTACTTC.

This chain connects TRBV19 to TRBJ1-5; D call uncertain. V shed 6 bases and J shed 3 bases, with 15 bases lying between them. CDR1 and CDR2 from the germline V gene are LNHDA and SQIVND (reference sequence). The CDR3 is made up of 15 amino acids. The CDR3 sequence: CASRTRPGANQPQHF. In nucleotides, the CDR3 is TGTGCCAGTAGAACCAGGCCAGGCGCCAATCAGCCCCAGCATTTT.

This chain connects TRBV19 to TRBJ1-5; 7 bases map to TRBD1. V trimming: 6 bases; J trimming: 4 bases; junction bases outside the gene matches: 9. This CDR3 has 15 residues. The germline V gene has CDR1 LNHDA and CDR2 SQIVND (reference sequence). CDR3 protein: CASRTEGAGNQPQHF. The CDR3 nucleotides are TGTGCCAGTAGGACTGAGGGGGCTGGAAATCAGCCCCAGCATTTT. The full variable domain, its missing parts supplied by reference TRBV19 and TRBJ1-5, is DGGITQSPKYLFRKEGQNVTLSCEQNLNHDAMYWYRQDPGQGLRLIYYSQIVNDFQKGDIAEGYSVSREKKESFPLTVTSAQKNPTAFYLCASRTEGAGNQPQHFGDGTRLSIL.

This chain connects TRBV28 to TRBJ1-6; D gene uncertain. The CDR3 runs to 16 residues. The V end lost 7 bases, the J end lost 13 bases, and 26 bases lay between the germline ends. Germline V gene lookup returns CDR1 MDHEN and CDR2 SYDVKM. CDR3 nucleotides: TGTGCCAGCAACTCGCGATCCGGTCGCCTACAGTCGCCCCTCCACTTT. Protein: CASNSRSGRLQSPLHF.

This chain links TRBV19 with TRBJ2-3; 8 nucleotides match TRBD1. V shed 3 bases, J shed 1 base, and the junction held 0 bases outside the gene matches. Germline lookup yields CDR1 LNHDA and CDR2 SQIVND (reference sequence). This CDR3 contains 14 residues. This CDR3 reads CASSMTGGTDTQYF. CDR3 coding DNA: TGTGCCAGTAGTATGACAGGGGGCACAGATACGCAGTATTTT.

V usage is TRBV6-1 and J usage is TRBJ2-1, with TRBD2 matching over 11 bases. The J segment lost 16 bases and the V segment lost 6 bases, leaving 8 bases of the junction unmatched. Germline lookup yields CDR1 MNHNS and CDR2 SASEGT. The CDR3 spans 12 residues. The CDR3 loop is CASRSLLAGVFF. For the CDR3, the DNA is TGTGCCAGCAGGAGTCTACTAGCGGGGGTCTTCTTC.

The CDR3 DNA sequence: TGCGCCAGCAGCCAAGCCAGGGGGCGGGTTAATGAAAAACTGTTTTTT. It translates to CASSQARGRVNEKLFF. The chain is built from TRBV4-1 and TRBJ1-4; 8 bases map to TRBD1. V shed 1 base, J shed 4 bases, and the junction held 5 bases outside the gene matches. The V gene's germline CDR1 is MGHRA and CDR2 YSYEKL. The CDR3 is 16 amino acids.

The CDR3 is CASSLETGTGRYGYTF. CDR3 bases: TGTGCCAGCAGCTTAGAGACGGGGACAGGACGGTATGGCTACACCTTC. The chain joins TRBV7-6 to TRBJ1-2; 8 bases are a match to TRBD1. V shed 1 base, J shed 5 bases, and the junction held 9 bases outside the gene matches. Germline CDR1 and CDR2: SGHVS and FNYEAQ. The CDR3 consists of 16 residues.

CDR3 protein: CASRRESGANVLTF. CDR3 DNA: TGTGCCAGCAGGAGGGAGTCTGGGGCCAACGTCCTGACTTTC. V gene TRBV6-1 combines with J gene TRBJ2-6, with D possibly matching TRBD2 (5 bases). The germline CDR1 and CDR2 sequences are MNHNS and SASEGT. Trimming left V 6 bases short and J 1 base short, with 7 bases between. CDR3 size: 14 residues.

This clone showed up just once. J is TRBJ1-3 and V is TRBV10-1; 7 bases align to TRBD1. Germline assignment: CDR1 WNHNN and CDR2 SYGVQD (reference sequence). This CDR3 comprises 15 residues. V lost 8 bases, J lost 4 bases, and 11 bases stayed unmatched. The CDR3 DNA follows: TGCGCCAGCTGGAAGGGGGCGCGCCTCGGAAACACCATATATTTT. Its translation is CASWKGARLGNTIYF.

The CDR3 DNA reads TGTGCCAGCAGCACAGGACAGGGACTGAGGGGAAACACCATATATTTT. It is translated as CASSTGQGLRGNTIYF. The chain combines TRBV7-2 with TRBJ1-3; 8 bases agree with TRBD1. The germline V gene has CDR1 SGHTA and CDR2 FQGNSA. There are 16 residues in the CDR3. The J segment lost 4 bases and the V segment lost 5 bases, leaving 10 bases of the junction unmatched. Complete variable domain (other parts from reference TRBV7-2 and TRBJ1-3): GAGVSQSPSNKVTEKGKDVELRCDPISGHTALYWYRQSLGQGLEFLIYFQGNSAPDKSGLPSDRFSAERTGGSVSTLTIQRTQQEDSAVYLCASSTGQGLRGNTIYFGEGSWLTVV.

In its sample, this clone was seen a few times. The genes are TRBV29-1 and TRBJ2-7; TRBD1 aligns across 7 bases. The CDR3 contains 13 residues. The V segment lost 4 bases and the J segment 0 bases; nucleotides outside the gene matches: 3. From germline, CDR1 is SQVTM and CDR2 ANQGSEA. CDR3 protein: CSVAGQHSYEQYF. The CDR3 region has the DNA TGCAGCGTTGCGGGACAGCACTCCTACGAGCAGTACTTC.

This rearrangement joins TRBV7-2 to TRBJ2-3; 12 bases match TRBD2. CDR1 is SGHTA and CDR2 is FQGNSA in the germline V gene. The junction had 4 bases not matched to a gene; V was cut back by 5 bases and J by 1 base. This CDR3 has 16 residues. The CDR3 here is CASSNRLAGGTDTQYF. The CDR3 DNA is TGTGCCAGCAGCAACCGACTAGCGGGGGGCACAGATACGCAGTATTTT.

V is TRBV5-1 and J is TRBJ2-5, with D tentatively TRBD2 (6 bases). The assigned J gene may be wrong: the sequence end matches TRBJ2-7 better. CDR3 length: 15 residues. Germline V lookup: CDR1 SGHRS, CDR2 YFSETQ. This CDR3 is CASSPVRRDLYEQYF. The CDR3 DNA follows: TGCGCCAGCAGCCCAGTGAGGAGGGACCTATACGAGCAGTACTTC.